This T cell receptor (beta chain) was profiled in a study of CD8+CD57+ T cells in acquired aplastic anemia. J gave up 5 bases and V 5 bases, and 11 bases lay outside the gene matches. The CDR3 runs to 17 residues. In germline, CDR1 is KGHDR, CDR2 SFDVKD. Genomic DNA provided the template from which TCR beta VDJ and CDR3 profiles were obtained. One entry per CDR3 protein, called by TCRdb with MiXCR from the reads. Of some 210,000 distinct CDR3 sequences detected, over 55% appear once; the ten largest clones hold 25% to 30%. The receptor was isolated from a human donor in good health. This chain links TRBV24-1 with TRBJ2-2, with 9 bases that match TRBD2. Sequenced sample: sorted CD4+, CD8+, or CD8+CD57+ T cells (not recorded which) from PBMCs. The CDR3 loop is CATSGTPRGGETGELFF. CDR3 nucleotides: TGTGCCACCAGTGGTACTCCGCGGGGGGGCGAGACCGGGGAGCTGTTTTTT.